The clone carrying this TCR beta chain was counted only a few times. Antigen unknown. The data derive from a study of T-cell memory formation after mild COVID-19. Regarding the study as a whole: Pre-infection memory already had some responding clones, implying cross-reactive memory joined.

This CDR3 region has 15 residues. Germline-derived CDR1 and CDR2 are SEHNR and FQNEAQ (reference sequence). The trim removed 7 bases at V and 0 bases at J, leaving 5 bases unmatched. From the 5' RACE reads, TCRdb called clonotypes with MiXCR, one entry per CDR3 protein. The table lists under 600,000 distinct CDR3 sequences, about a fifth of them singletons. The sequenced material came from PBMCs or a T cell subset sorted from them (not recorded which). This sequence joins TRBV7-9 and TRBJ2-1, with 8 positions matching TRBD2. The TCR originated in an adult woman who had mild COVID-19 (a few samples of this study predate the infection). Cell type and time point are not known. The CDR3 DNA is TGTGCCAGCATCCCCAGCGGGAGCTCCTACAATGAGCAGTTCTTC. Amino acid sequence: CASIPSGSSYNEQFF. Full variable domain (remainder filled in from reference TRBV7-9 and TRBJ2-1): DTGVSQNPRHKITKRGQNVTFRCDPISEHNRLYWYRQTLGQGPEFLTYFQNEAQLEKSRLLSDRFSAERPKGSFSTLEIQRTEQGDSAMYLCASIPSGSSYNEQFFGPGTRLTVL.